This paragraph reports one T cell receptor beta chain. What it binds is unknown. V was trimmed by 6 bases and J by 2 bases, leaving 10 bases between them. The CDR3 covers 13 residues. The germline gives CDR1 SNHLY, CDR2 FYNNEI. The record originates from a study of OX40 agonist ivuxolimab in advanced cancers. Overall study context: An agonistic anti-OX40 (CD134) antibody, ivuxolimab, was used to treat the patients. Overall study findings and caveats: Undetermined was the antigen specificity of the expanded peripheral T cells. Dose levels from 0.1 to 3.0 mg/kg saw CD4+ and CD8+ blood T cells expand clonally by week 6.

Produced via immunoSEQ multiplex PCR; TCRdb's table is partial and in-frame only. The sample carries more than 50,000 clones, about 82% recorded once. The clonotype originates from an adult with an advanced solid tumor such as melanoma, head and neck, liver or kidney cancer. The specimen comprised CD4+ or CD8+ T cells sorted from blood, sampled in a trial of the OX40 agonist ivuxolimab. The chain uses TRBV2 and TRBJ2-5; D uncertain. The CDR3 here is CASSPELQETQYF. CDR3 in DNA: TGTGCCAGCAGCCCAGAGTTACAAGAGACCCAGTACTTC.